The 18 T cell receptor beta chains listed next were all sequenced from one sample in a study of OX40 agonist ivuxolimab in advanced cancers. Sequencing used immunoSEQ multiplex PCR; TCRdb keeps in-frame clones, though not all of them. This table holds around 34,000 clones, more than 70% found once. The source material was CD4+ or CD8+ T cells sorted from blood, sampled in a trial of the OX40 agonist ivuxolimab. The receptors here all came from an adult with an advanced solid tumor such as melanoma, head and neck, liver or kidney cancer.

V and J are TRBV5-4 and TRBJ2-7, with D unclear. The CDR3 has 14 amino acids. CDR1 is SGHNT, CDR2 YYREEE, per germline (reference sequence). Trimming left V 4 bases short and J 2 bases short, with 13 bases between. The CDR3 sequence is CASSLGRAPYEQYF. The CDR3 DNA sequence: TGTGCCAGCAGCCTCGGGCGCGCCCCCTACGAGCAGTACTTC.

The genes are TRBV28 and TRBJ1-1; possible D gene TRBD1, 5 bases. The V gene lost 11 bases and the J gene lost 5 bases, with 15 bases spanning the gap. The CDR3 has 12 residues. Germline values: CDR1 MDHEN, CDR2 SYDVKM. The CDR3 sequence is CAGGTPRTEAFF. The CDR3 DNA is TGTGCCGGCGGGACCCCCCGGACTGAAGCTTTCTTT.

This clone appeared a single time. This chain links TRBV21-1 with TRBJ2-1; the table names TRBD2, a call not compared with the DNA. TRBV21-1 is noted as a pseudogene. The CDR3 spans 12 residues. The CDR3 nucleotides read TGTGCCAGCATCTTTACCGGGACTAGTCTGTTCTTC. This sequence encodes CASIFTGTSLFF.

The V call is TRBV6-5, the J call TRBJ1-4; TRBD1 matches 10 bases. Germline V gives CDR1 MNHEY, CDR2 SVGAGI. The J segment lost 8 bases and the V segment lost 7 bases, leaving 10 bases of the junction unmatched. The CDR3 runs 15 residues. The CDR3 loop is CASTETGGSNEKLFF. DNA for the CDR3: TGTGCCAGCACCGAGACAGGGGGCAGTAACGAAAAACTGTTTTTT.

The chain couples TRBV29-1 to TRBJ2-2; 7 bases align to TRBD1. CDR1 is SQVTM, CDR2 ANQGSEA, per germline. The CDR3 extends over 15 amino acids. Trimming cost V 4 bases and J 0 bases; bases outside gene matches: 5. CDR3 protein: CSVVIQGANTGELFF. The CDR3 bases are TGCAGCGTTGTTATTCAGGGGGCGAACACCGGGGAGCTGTTTTTT.

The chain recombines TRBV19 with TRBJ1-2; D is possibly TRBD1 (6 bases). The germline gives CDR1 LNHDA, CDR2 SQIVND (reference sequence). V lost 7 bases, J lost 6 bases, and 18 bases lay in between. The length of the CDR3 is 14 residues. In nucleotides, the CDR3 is TGTGCCAGTATTTTGACAGGAGGTTTGGATGGCTACACCTTC. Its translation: CASILTGGLDGYTF.

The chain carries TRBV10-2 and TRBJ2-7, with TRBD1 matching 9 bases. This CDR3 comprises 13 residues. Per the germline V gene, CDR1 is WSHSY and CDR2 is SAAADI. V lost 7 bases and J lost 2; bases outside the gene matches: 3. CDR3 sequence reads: CASIGTGPYEQYF. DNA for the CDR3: TGCGCCAGCATAGGGACAGGGCCCTACGAGCAGTACTTC.

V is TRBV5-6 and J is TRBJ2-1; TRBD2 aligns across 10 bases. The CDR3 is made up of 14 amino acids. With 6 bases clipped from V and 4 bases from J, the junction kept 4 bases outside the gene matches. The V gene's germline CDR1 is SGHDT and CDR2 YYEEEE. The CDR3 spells CASILAGAYNEQFF. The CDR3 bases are TGTGCCAGCATCCTAGCGGGAGCTTACAATGAGCAGTTCTTC.

Here the CDR3 DNA reads TGTGCCAGCAGCTTTCGTAGCGGCCGCGAGCAGTACTTC. This codes for CASSFRSGREQYF. The genes are TRBV7-8 and TRBJ2-7; D is possibly TRBD2 (6 bases). The CDR3 consists of 13 residues. Germline V gene lookup returns CDR1 SGHVS and CDR2 FQNEAQ. Trimming removed 3 bases from V and 6 bases from J, with 12 bases in between.

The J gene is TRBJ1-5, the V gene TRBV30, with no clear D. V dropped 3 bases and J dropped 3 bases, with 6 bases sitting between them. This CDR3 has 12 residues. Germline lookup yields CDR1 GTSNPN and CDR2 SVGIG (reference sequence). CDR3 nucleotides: TGTGCCTGGAGACACCTCAATCAGCCCCAGCATTTT. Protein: CAWRHLNQPQHF.

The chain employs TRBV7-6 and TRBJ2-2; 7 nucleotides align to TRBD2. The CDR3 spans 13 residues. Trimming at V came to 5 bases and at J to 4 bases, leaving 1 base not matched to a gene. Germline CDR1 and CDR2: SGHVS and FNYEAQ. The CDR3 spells CASSASGTGELFF. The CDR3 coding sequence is TGTGCCAGCAGCGCTAGCGGCACCGGGGAGCTGTTTTTT.

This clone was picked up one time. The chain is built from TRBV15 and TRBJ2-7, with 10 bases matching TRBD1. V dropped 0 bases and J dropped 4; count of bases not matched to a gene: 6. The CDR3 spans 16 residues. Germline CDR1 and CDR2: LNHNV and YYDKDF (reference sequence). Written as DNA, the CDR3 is TGTGCCACCAGCAGAGAGCGGACAGGGGGATTTTACGAGCAGTACTTC. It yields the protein CATSRERTGGFYEQYF.

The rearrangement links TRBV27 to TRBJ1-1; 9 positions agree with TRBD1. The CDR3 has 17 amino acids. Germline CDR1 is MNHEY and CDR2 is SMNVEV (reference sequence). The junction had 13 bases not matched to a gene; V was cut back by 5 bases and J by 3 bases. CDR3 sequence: CASSLRWTGEKDTEAFF. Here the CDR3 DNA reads TGTGCCAGCAGTCTAAGGTGGACAGGGGAGAAGGACACTGAAGCTTTCTTT.

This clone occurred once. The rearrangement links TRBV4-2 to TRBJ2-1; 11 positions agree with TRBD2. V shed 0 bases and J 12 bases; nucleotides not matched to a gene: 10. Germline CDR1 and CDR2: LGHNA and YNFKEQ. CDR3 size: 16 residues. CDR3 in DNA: TGTGCCAGCAGCCAAGATGGGACTAGCGGTCCAATGATGCAGTTCTTC. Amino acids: CASSQDGTSGPMMQFF.

CDR3 nucleotides: TGTGCCAGCAGGCCTAAGGGGCCCCAAGAGACCCAGTACTTC. This gives the protein CASRPKGPQETQYF. The chain carries TRBV14 and TRBJ2-5; tentative D call: TRBD1 (5 bases). This CDR3 has 14 amino acids. CDR1 SGHDN and CDR2 FVKESK come from the germline V gene. Trimming removed 6 bases at V and 1 base at J, with 12 bases between. Combining the CDR3 with reference TRBV14 and TRBJ2-5 gives the whole variable domain EAGVTQFPSHSVIEKGQTVTLRCDPISGHDNLYWYRRVMGKEIKFLLHFVKESKQDESGMPNNRFLAERTGGTYSTLKVQPAELEDSGVYFCASRPKGPQETQYFGPGTRLLVL.

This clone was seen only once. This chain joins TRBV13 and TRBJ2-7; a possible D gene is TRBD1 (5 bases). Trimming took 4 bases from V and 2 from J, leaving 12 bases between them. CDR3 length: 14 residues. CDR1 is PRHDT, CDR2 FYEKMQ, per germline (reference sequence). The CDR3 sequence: CASSSRQITYEQYF. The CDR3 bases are TGTGCCAGCAGCTCCAGACAGATTACCTACGAGCAGTACTTC.

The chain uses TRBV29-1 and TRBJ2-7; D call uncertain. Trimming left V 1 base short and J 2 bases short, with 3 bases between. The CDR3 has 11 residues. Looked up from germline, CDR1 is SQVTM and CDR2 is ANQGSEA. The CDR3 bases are TGCAGCGTTGAAGGGGCCTACGAGCAGTACTTC. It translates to CSVEGAYEQYF.

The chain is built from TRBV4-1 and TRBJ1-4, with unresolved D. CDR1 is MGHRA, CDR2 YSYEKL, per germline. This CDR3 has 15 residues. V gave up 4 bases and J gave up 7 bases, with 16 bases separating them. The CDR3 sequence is CASSLILGSGEKLFF. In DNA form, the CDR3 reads TGCGCCAGCAGCCTGATACTCGGCTCGGGTGAAAAACTGTTTTTT.